A single sample is the source of the 31 T cell receptor beta chains below, sequenced in a study of blood T cell repertoires in COVID-19. The protocol was immunoSEQ multiplex PCR, while the TCRdb copy is restricted to in-frame clones and leaves out a portion. The sample records 120,000 to 150,000 clones, more than 70% being singletons. Sequenced input: peripheral blood. These receptors were taken from a human donor in a cohort sampled during active COVID-19.

V usage is TRBV5-6 and J usage is TRBJ1-3; maybe TRBD1 (6 bases). Deletions cut 4 bases from V and 4 bases from J, with 18 bases between. The CDR3 totals 16 residues. Germline lookup yields CDR1 SGHDT and CDR2 YYEEEE. The CDR3 loop reads CASSPRDTSTGNTIYF. The CDR3, as DNA: TGTGCCAGCAGCCCCCGGGACACCAGTACGGGAAACACCATATATTTT.

The J gene is TRBJ1-1, the V gene TRBV6-2 or TRBV6-3; tentatively, D is TRBD1 (5 bases). Looked up from germline, CDR1 is MNHEY and CDR2 is SVGEGT. The length of the CDR3 is 12 residues. V lost 4 bases, J lost 5 bases, and 8 bases lay in between. The CDR3 here is CASSFRVTEAFF. The CDR3, as DNA: TGTGCCAGCAGTTTCAGGGTAACTGAAGCTTTCTTT.

This clone occurred once. The V and J genes are TRBV12-3 or TRBV12-4 and TRBJ2-3; TRBD2 matches 10 bases. This CDR3 spans 12 amino acids. Trimming at V came to 7 bases and at J to 14 bases, leaving 9 bases not matched to a gene. CDR3 residues: CASTLGSSGRYF. CDR3 bases: TGTGCCAGCACCCTAGGCTCTAGCGGGAGGTATTTT.

This chain joins TRBV11-3 and TRBJ2-2; 7 bases map to TRBD1. The germline V gene has CDR1 SGHNT and CDR2 YENEEA. V lost 3 bases to trimming and J lost 3 bases; unmatched junction nucleotides: 10. This CDR3 is built from 17 residues. DNA for the CDR3: TGTGCCAGCAGCTTTGGCACACAGGGGTGGTACACCGGGGAGCTGTTTTTT. Residues: CASSFGTQGWYTGELFF.

The rearrangement joins TRBV5-1 to TRBJ1-5, with TRBD1 matching over 7 bases. CDR3 length: 15 amino acids. V lost 2 bases and J lost 2; bases outside the gene matches: 4. CDR1 and CDR2 from the germline V gene are SGHRS and YFSETQ. CDR3 bases: TGCGCCAGCAGCTTAAATGGACAGGGCAATCAGCCCCAGCATTTT. It translates to CASSLNGQGNQPQHF.

This clone was recorded only once. The V gene is TRBV19, the J gene TRBJ1-2, with unresolved D. V shed 5 bases and J shed 3 bases, with 10 bases lying between them. CDR3 size: 13 residues. The V gene's germline CDR1 is LNHDA and CDR2 SQIVND (reference sequence). The CDR3, as DNA: TGTGCCAGTAGTGCCTGGCGGGACTATGGCTACACCTTC. Protein product: CASSAWRDYGYTF.

The rearrangement joins TRBV5-5 to TRBJ1-5; maybe TRBD1 (6 bases). Trimming stripped 2 bases from V and 3 bases from J, with 12 bases between. This CDR3 spans 15 amino acids. The germline gives CDR1 SGHKS, CDR2 YYEKEE (reference sequence). CDR3 DNA: TGTGCCAGCAGCTTCAGGCCAGGGGACAATCAGCCCCAGCATTTT. Encoded protein: CASSFRPGDNQPQHF.

This clone was seen a handful of times. The genes are TRBV30 and TRBJ2-5; 7 nucleotides line up with TRBD2. This CDR3 contains 15 residues. From germline, CDR1 is GTSNPN and CDR2 SVGIG (reference sequence). V lost 5 bases to trimming and J lost 4 bases; unmatched junction nucleotides: 13. The CDR3 DNA reads as TGTGCCTGGGGTAACGGACTAGGAGGTCTAGAGACCCAGTACTTC. Amino acids: CAWGNGLGGLETQYF.

The chain recombines TRBV7-8 with TRBJ2-5; TRBD2 agrees at 12 bases. The CDR3 runs to 18 residues. V lost 2 bases, J lost 4 bases, and 11 bases stayed unmatched. The germline gives CDR1 SGHVS, CDR2 FQNEAQ. CDR3 in DNA: TGTGCCAGCAGCTTATCCGCACCCCGACTAGCGGGGGCAGAGACCCAGTACTTC. It encodes CASSLSAPRLAGAETQYF.

The rearrangement uses TRBV18 and TRBJ2-1, with 10 bases that match TRBD1. Germline-derived CDR1 and CDR2 are KGHSH and LQKENI. The CDR3 spans 16 residues. J lost 6 bases, V lost 3 bases, and 8 bases had no gene match. The DNA of the CDR3 is TGTGCCAGCTCACCTGGTAGGGACAGGGGCATCAATGAGCAGTTCTTC. This codes for CASSPGRDRGINEQFF.

This clone has a handful of counts. The chain couples TRBV7-9 to TRBJ1-5, with 8 nucleotides matching TRBD1. The CDR3 is 15 amino acids. The V gene end was trimmed by 3 bases and the J gene end by 5 bases; junction bases not matched to a gene: 6. Germline CDR1 SEHNR, CDR2 FQNEAQ (reference sequence). As DNA, the CDR3 is TGTGCCAGCAGCTTGTCCGGACAGGGCGATCAGCCCCAGCATTTT. Amino acid sequence: CASSLSGQGDQPQHF.

This sequence joins TRBV11-2 and TRBJ2-1; 8 bases are shared with TRBD1. V lost 5 bases and J lost 4; bases outside the gene matches: 4. From germline, CDR1 is SGHAT and CDR2 FQNNGV. The CDR3 runs to 14 residues. The CDR3 reads CASSTRTGYNEQFF. The DNA for the CDR3 is TGTGCCAGCAGCACCAGGACAGGGTACAATGAGCAGTTCTTC. Full variable domain (missing parts from reference TRBV11-2 and TRBJ2-1): EAGVAQSPRYKIIEKRQSVAFWCNPISGHATLYWYQQILGQGPKLLIQFQNNGVVDDSQLPKDRFSAERLKGVDSTLKIQPAKLEDSAVYLCASSTRTGYNEQFFGPGTRLTVL.

The rearrangement uses TRBV7-2 and TRBJ1-1; D might be TRBD1 (5 bases). The V gene's germline CDR1 is SGHTA and CDR2 FQGNSA. The length of the CDR3 is 14 residues. V lost 5 bases, J lost 7 bases, and 17 bases lay in between. DNA of the CDR3: TGTGCCAGCAGCCCGTCGGGGCGGGGATATGAAGCTTTCTTT. Translated, it gives CASSPSGRGYEAFF.

This clone showed up just once. The rearrangement uses TRBV6-1 and TRBJ1-1; D unclear. CDR3 length: 15 residues. Trimming removed 3 bases from V and 4 bases from J, with 15 bases in between. CDR1 and CDR2 (germline): MNHNS, SASEGT. CDR3 nucleotide sequence: TGTGCCAGCAGTGATCCTGAATCCGGTGGCACTGAAGCTTTCTTT. Protein sequence: CASSDPESGGTEAFF.

The V gene is TRBV6-5, the J gene TRBJ1-2, with TRBD1 identical over 7 bases. V dropped 6 bases and J dropped 2; count of bases not matched to a gene: 3. Germline CDR1 and CDR2: MNHEY and SVGAGI. This CDR3 is 13 amino acids long. The CDR3 loop is CASRRDSNYGYTF. The CDR3 DNA is TGTGCCAGCAGGCGGGACAGCAACTATGGCTACACCTTC.

This clone was seen a single time. The V and J genes are TRBV10-3 and TRBJ2-7; tentatively, D is TRBD1 (6 bases). V was pared by 4 bases and J by 2 bases, with 24 bases between. Germline V gene sequence: CDR1 ENHRY, CDR2 SYGVKD. This CDR3 has 18 amino acids. CDR3 protein: CAISGEGKDSITTYEQYF. In DNA form, the CDR3 reads TGTGCCATCAGTGGAGAGGGGAAGGACAGCATAACCACCTACGAGCAGTACTTC.

The chain uses TRBV7-9 and TRBJ1-2; weak D call: TRBD1 (5 bases). Trimming removed 8 bases from V and 6 bases from J, with 22 bases in between. There are 15 residues in the CDR3. Germline CDR1 and CDR2: SEHNR and FQNEAQ (reference sequence). The CDR3 sequence: CASASGGRVKDGYTF. CDR3 bases: TGTGCCAGCGCCTCGGGGGGACGAGTGAAGGATGGCTACACCTTC. Complete variable domain (other parts from reference TRBV7-9 and TRBJ1-2): DTGVSQNPRHKITKRGQNVTFRCDPISEHNRLYWYRQTLGQGPEFLTYFQNEAQLEKSRLLSDRFSAERPKGSFSTLEIQRTEQGDSAMYLCASASGGRVKDGYTFGSGTRLTVV.

The table lists this clone with a few counts. The rearrangement uses TRBV6-1 and TRBJ1-2, with D unclear. Germline CDR1 and CDR2: MNHNS and SASEGT. The germline V and J ends were trimmed by 2 bases and 2 bases, with 6 bases remaining between them. The CDR3 is 13 amino acids. CDR3 sequence reads: CASSETDNYGYTF. The CDR3 nucleotides are TGTGCCAGCAGTGAAACAGACAACTATGGCTACACCTTC.

This sequence joins TRBV2 and TRBJ1-1, with TRBD1 matching 8 bases. Germline CDR1 SNHLY, CDR2 FYNNEI. The V segment lost 5 bases and the J segment 6 bases; nucleotides outside the gene matches: 8. The CDR3 length is 14 residues. The CDR3 reads CASSLRTGRAEAFF. The DNA of the CDR3 is TGTGCCAGCAGTCTTCGGACAGGGCGCGCTGAAGCTTTCTTT.

CDR3 sequence (DNA): TGTGCCAGCAGCCCCCCAGGAGGAAACACTGAAGCTTTCTTT. Translated: CASSPPGGNTEAFF. The chain carries TRBV7-6 and TRBJ1-1; D not resolved. Per germline, CDR1 SGHVS and CDR2 FNYEAQ. CDR3 length: 14 residues. Trimming stripped 5 bases from V and 2 bases from J, with 12 bases between.

The chain joins TRBV4-3 to TRBJ1-2; D is perhaps TRBD1 (5 bases). This CDR3 is 13 amino acids long. V shed 2 bases and J shed 4 bases, with 8 bases lying between them. Per the germline V gene, CDR1 is LGHNA and CDR2 is YSLEER. The CDR3 spells CASSQQGIYGYTF. The CDR3 nucleotides are TGCGCCAGCAGCCAACAGGGTATCTATGGCTACACCTTC.

CDR3 sequence: CASSGPGQGTTGELFF. The DNA of the CDR3 is TGCGCCAGCAGCGGACCGGGACAGGGGACTACCGGGGAGCTGTTTTTT. The chain combines TRBV5-1 with TRBJ2-2; 10 nucleotides align to TRBD1. Germline CDR1 reads SGHRS; CDR2 reads YFSETQ. J gave up 5 bases and V 4 bases, and 8 bases lay outside the gene matches. The CDR3 runs 16 residues. Supplemented by reference TRBV5-1 and TRBJ2-2, the full variable domain reads KAGVTQTPRYLIKTRGQQVTLSCSPISGHRSVSWYQQTPGQGLQFLFEYFSETQRNKGNFPGRFSGRQFSNSRSEMNVSTLELGDSALYLCASSGPGQGTTGELFFGEGSRLTVL.

This chain uses TRBV15 with TRBJ1-4, with TRBD1 matching 7 bases. The CDR3 loop spans 13 amino acids. Trimming removed 4 bases from V and 7 bases from J; junction bases left unmatched: 3. Germline loops: CDR1 LNHNV, CDR2 YYDKDF (reference sequence). The CDR3 reads CATSKDRVEKLFF. CDR3 coding DNA: TGTGCCACCAGCAAAGACAGGGTTGAAAAACTGTTTTTT. Full variable domain (missing parts from reference TRBV15 and TRBJ1-4): DAMVIQNPRYQVTQFGKPVTLSCSQTLNHNVMYWYQQKSSQAPKLLFHYYDKDFNNEADTPDNFQSRRPNTSFCFLDIRSPGLGDTAMYLCATSKDRVEKLFFGSGTQLSVL.

This sequence joins TRBV19 and TRBJ2-7, with 12 bases identical to TRBD1. The CDR3 is 15 amino acids. The ends lost 7 bases at V and 1 base at J; junction bases unmatched: 5. Germline CDR1 is LNHDA and CDR2 is SQIVND (reference sequence). The CDR3 sequence is CASTLGQGASYEQYF. DNA for the CDR3: TGTGCCAGTACCCTGGGACAGGGGGCATCCTACGAGCAGTACTTC.

This chain links TRBV5-1 with TRBJ2-3; 10 bases agree with TRBD1. Trimming removed 4 bases from V and 0 bases from J; junction bases left unmatched: 5. Per the germline V gene, CDR1 is SGHRS and CDR2 is YFSETQ. The CDR3 is 16 amino acids. CDR3 residues: CASSPGTGVSTDTQYF. CDR3 nucleotides: TGCGCCAGCAGCCCGGGGACAGGGGTTAGCACAGATACGCAGTATTTT.

The chain is built from TRBV11-1 and TRBJ1-2; TRBD1 agrees at 9 bases. V shed 5 bases, J shed 6 bases, and the junction held 10 bases outside the gene matches. This CDR3 contains 15 residues. CDR1 SGHAT and CDR2 FQDESV come from the germline V gene (reference sequence). CDR3 DNA: TGTGCCAGCAGCCTCGGCTCGGGACAGGGACATGGCTACACCTTC. It specifies CASSLGSGQGHGYTF.

A remark on this clone: Other DNA sequences in the sample encode the same CDR3. J is TRBJ1-2 and V is TRBV11-2; D may be TRBD1 (6 bases). V gave up 0 bases and J gave up 3 bases, with 14 bases separating them. There are 16 residues in the CDR3. Germline values: CDR1 SGHAT, CDR2 FQNNGV. The chain's CDR3 is CASSLDLGGADYGYTF. DNA of the CDR3: TGTGCCAGCAGCTTAGATCTTGGGGGGGCCGACTATGGCTACACCTTC.

The chain is built from TRBV5-8 and TRBJ1-6; the D gene is possibly TRBD1 (5 bases). Germline CDR1 is SGHTS and CDR2 is YDEGEE. The CDR3 is made up of 14 amino acids. The germline V and J ends were trimmed by 0 bases and 10 bases, with 11 bases remaining between them. The CDR3 sequence is CASSLGGASSPLHF. The CDR3 DNA sequence: TGTGCCAGCAGCTTGGGTGGGGCATCCTCACCCCTCCACTTT. The full variable domain, with the rest looked up from reference TRBV5-8 and TRBJ1-6, is EAGVTQSPTHLIKTRGQQATLRCSPISGHTSVYWYQQALGLGLQFLLWYDEGEERNRGNFPPRFSGRQFPNYSSELNVNALELEDSALYLCASSLGGASSPLHFGNGTRLTVT.

The J gene is TRBJ1-5, the V gene TRBV7-6; D call uncertain. The V end lost 0 bases, the J end lost 5 bases, and 5 bases lay between the germline ends. Germline values: CDR1 SGHVS, CDR2 FNYEAQ. The CDR3 has 13 amino acids. The CDR3 reads CASSLAVDQPQHF. Written as DNA, the CDR3 is TGTGCCAGCAGCTTAGCCGTAGATCAGCCCCAGCATTTT. The whole variable domain, filled in from reference TRBV7-6 and TRBJ1-5, reads GAGVSQSPRYKVTKRGQDVALRCDPISGHVSLYWYRQALGQGPEFLTYFNYEAQQDKSGLPNDRFSAERPEGSISTLTIQRTEQRDSAMYRCASSLAVDQPQHFGDGTRLSIL.

J is TRBJ2-1 and V is TRBV12-3 or TRBV12-4; no clear D. V shed 3 bases and J shed 3 bases, with 6 bases lying between them. This CDR3 has 13 residues. The CDR3 sequence: CASSFYSYNEQFF. The CDR3 DNA reads as TGTGCCAGCAGTTTCTACAGCTACAATGAGCAGTTCTTC.

The chain couples TRBV11-1 to TRBJ1-1, with D maybe TRBD1 (6 bases). V was cut by 4 bases and J by 6 bases, with 18 bases left in between. The CDR3 runs to 15 residues. Looked up from germline, CDR1 is SGHAT and CDR2 is FQDESV (reference sequence). The CDR3 region has the DNA TGTGCCAGCAGCTCACAGGGTGTGACGTGGGCTGAAGCTTTCTTT. As protein: CASSSQGVTWAEAFF.